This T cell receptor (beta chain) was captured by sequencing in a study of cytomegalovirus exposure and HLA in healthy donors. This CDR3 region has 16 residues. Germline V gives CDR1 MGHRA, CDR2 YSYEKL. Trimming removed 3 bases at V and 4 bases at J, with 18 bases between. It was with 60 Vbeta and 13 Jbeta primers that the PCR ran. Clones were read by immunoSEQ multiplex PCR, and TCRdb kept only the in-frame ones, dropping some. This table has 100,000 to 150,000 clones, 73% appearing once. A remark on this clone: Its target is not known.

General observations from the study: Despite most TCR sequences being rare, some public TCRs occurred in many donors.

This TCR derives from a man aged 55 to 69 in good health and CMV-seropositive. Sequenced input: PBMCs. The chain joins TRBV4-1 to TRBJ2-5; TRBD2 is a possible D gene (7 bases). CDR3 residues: CASSHAAAGEGETQYF. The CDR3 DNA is TGCGCCAGCAGCCATGCAGCGGCAGGGGAGGGAGAGACCCAGTACTTC.